The next 26 T cell receptor beta chains were all read from a single sample in a study of blood T cell repertoires in COVID-19. TCRdb's copy holds only in-frame clones and misses some; the assay was immunoSEQ multiplex PCR. The sample lists some 270,000 clones; about 89% were seen once. Material: PBMCs or T cells enriched from blood (not recorded which). The receptors originated from a woman in her forties who had recovered from COVID-19.

The chain links TRBV5-1 to TRBJ2-3; D unclear. The CDR3 is made up of 16 amino acids. CDR1 is SGHRS and CDR2 is YFSETQ in the germline V gene. V was trimmed by 1 base and J by 0 bases, leaving 12 bases between them. Here the CDR3 reads CASSLRLAVSTDTQYF. The CDR3 coding sequence is TGCGCCAGCAGCTTGCGTTTGGCAGTCAGCACAGATACGCAGTATTTT.

The genes are TRBV25-1 and TRBJ1-4; TRBD1 matches 9 bases. Unmatched junction bases numbered 3, after V lost 3 bases and J lost 7 bases. CDR1 and CDR2 from the germline V gene are MGHDK and SYGVNS. This CDR3 contains 14 residues. CDR3 in amino acids: CASSEGQGGEKLFF. In DNA form, the CDR3 reads TGTGCCAGCAGTGAGGGACAGGGAGGTGAAAAACTGTTTTTT.

The chain uses TRBV27 and TRBJ2-3, with 12 positions matching TRBD2. CDR1 MNHEY and CDR2 SMNVEV come from the germline V gene (reference sequence). This CDR3 is built from 14 residues. The V segment lost 8 bases and the J segment 4 bases; nucleotides outside the gene matches: 4. The CDR3 protein is CASGLAGRPDTQYF. In DNA form, the CDR3 reads TGTGCCAGCGGACTAGCGGGAAGGCCAGATACGCAGTATTTT.

The gene calls are TRBV14 and TRBJ2-7; 9 bases align to TRBD1. V shed 3 bases, J shed 4 bases, and the junction held 10 bases outside the gene matches. Germline V gene sequence: CDR1 SGHDN, CDR2 FVKESK. The CDR3 consists of 16 residues. The DNA of the CDR3 is TGTGCCAGCAGCCACGTAACCGGGACAGGGTTTTACGAGCAGTACTTC. Amino acid sequence: CASSHVTGTGFYEQYF.

The V call is TRBV18, the J call TRBJ1-1, with TRBD1 identical over 9 bases. This CDR3 comprises 14 residues. The germline V gene encodes CDR1 KGHSH and CDR2 LQKENI. V lost 4 bases and J lost 4; bases outside the gene matches: 4. CDR3 protein: CASSLDRGGTEAFF. The CDR3 DNA follows: TGTGCCAGCTCACTGGACAGGGGAGGCACTGAAGCTTTCTTT.

The genes are TRBV7-9 and TRBJ1-1, with TRBD1 matching 8 bases. CDR1 SEHNR and CDR2 FQNEAQ come from the germline V gene (reference sequence). Trimming at V came to 6 bases and at J to 6 bases, leaving 21 bases not matched to a gene. The CDR3 length is 18 residues. The CDR3 protein is CASRPALRLSGGNAEAFF. The CDR3 nucleotides are TGTGCCAGCAGGCCAGCCCTCCGTCTTTCAGGGGGCAACGCTGAAGCTTTCTTT.

The genes are TRBV2 and TRBJ2-7; 7 bases are shared with TRBD1. V shed 5 bases and J 0 bases; nucleotides not matched to a gene: 7. The CDR3 is 15 amino acids. The germline gives CDR1 SNHLY, CDR2 FYNNEI. CDR3: CASSSRQGFSYEQYF. CDR3 sequence (DNA): TGTGCCAGCAGTTCTCGACAGGGCTTCTCCTACGAGCAGTACTTC.

This clone appeared once. The gene calls are TRBV5-1 and TRBJ1-5; D gene ambiguous. V gave up 0 bases and J gave up 5 bases, with 12 bases separating them. CDR1 SGHRS and CDR2 YFSETQ come from the germline V gene. This CDR3 contains 15 residues. The CDR3 here is CASSLGASEDQPQHF. The CDR3, as DNA: TGCGCCAGCAGCTTGGGGGCCTCGGAGGATCAGCCCCAGCATTTT.

This clone showed up just once. CDR3 sequence reads: CASSSLAGGMNEQFF. In nucleotides, the CDR3 is TGTGCCAGCAGCTCCTTAGCGGGAGGGATGAATGAGCAGTTCTTC. V usage is TRBV5-4 and J usage is TRBJ2-1; TRBD2 matches at 11 bases. V was pared by 3 bases and J by 7 bases, with 6 bases of the junction left unmatched. The germline V gene has CDR1 SGHNT and CDR2 YYREEE (reference sequence). CDR3 length: 15 amino acids.

This clone was detected a few times. The chain has TRBV24-1 and TRBJ1-2; D unresolved. The CDR3 spans 9 residues. Germline V gives CDR1 KGHDR, CDR2 SFDVKD. V lost 12 bases and J 2 bases, leaving 3 bases between the germline ends. CDR3 sequence reads: CASNYGYTF. CDR3 bases: TGTGCCTCAAACTATGGCTACACCTTC.

The chain carries TRBV4-1 and TRBJ2-1, with 8 bases identical to TRBD2. Germline assignment: CDR1 MGHRA and CDR2 YSYEKL. Trimming took 4 bases from V and 3 from J; bases not matched to a gene: 11. This CDR3 region has 17 residues. The CDR3 nucleotides are TGCGCCAGCAGCCCAGGGGTTTTAGCGGGGTTCTACAATGAGCAGTTCTTC. Its translation is CASSPGVLAGFYNEQFF.

The J gene is TRBJ2-7, the V gene TRBV14; TRBD2 matches 9 bases. V lost 0 bases and J lost 12; bases outside the gene matches: 6. This CDR3 comprises 13 residues. Germline CDR1 is SGHDN and CDR2 is FVKESK. The CDR3 spells CASSQDRAGGPYF. CDR3 DNA sequence: TGTGCCAGCAGCCAAGATCGAGCGGGGGGACCGTACTTC.

This clone has only a few counts. An end of the junction does not agree with germline; a read error may underlie this. V usage is TRBV7-2 and J usage is TRBJ1-1; TRBD1 might be the D (5 bases). There are 16 residues in the CDR3. The germline CDR1 and CDR2 sequences are SGHTA and FQGNSA. This CDR3 is CASSVAGEGRRTEAFF. The CDR3 DNA is TGTGCCAGCAGCGTAGCGGGCGAGGGGAGGCGAACTGAAGCTTTCTTT.

The CDR3: CASSQELAGVVGNTIYF. The CDR3 nucleotides read TGTGCCAGCAGCCAAGAATTGGCAGGGGTAGTTGGAAACACCATATATTTT. The chain combines TRBV4-2 with TRBJ1-3, with D perhaps matching TRBD1 (6 bases). Germline assignment: CDR1 LGHNA and CDR2 YNFKEQ. This CDR3 region has 17 residues. V gave up 0 bases and J gave up 3 bases, with 15 bases separating them.

V is TRBV6-1 and J is TRBJ2-1, with 8 nucleotides matching TRBD1. Germline V gene sequence: CDR1 MNHNS, CDR2 SASEGT. V lost 6 bases, J lost 5 bases, and 6 bases stayed unmatched. This CDR3 has 14 residues. The CDR3 sequence is CASSQDRVHNEQFF. CDR3 coding DNA: TGTGCCAGCAGCCAGGACAGGGTACACAATGAGCAGTTCTTC.

V usage is TRBV5-1 and J usage is TRBJ2-3; 7 nucleotides agree with TRBD2. V shed 4 bases and J 0 bases; nucleotides not matched to a gene: 5. This CDR3 is 15 amino acids long. The germline V gene encodes CDR1 SGHRS and CDR2 YFSETQ. The CDR3 is CASSVLAASTDTQYF. The CDR3 DNA is TGCGCCAGCAGCGTTCTAGCGGCAAGCACAGATACGCAGTATTTT.

The chain combines TRBV27 with TRBJ2-1, with 7 bases aligning to TRBD2. The CDR3 is 15 amino acids. V was clipped by 7 bases and J by 1 base; unmatched bases: 7. Germline V gene lookup returns CDR1 MNHEY and CDR2 SMNVEV (reference sequence). CDR3 loop: CASTQKRGSYNEQFF. In DNA form, the CDR3 reads TGTGCCAGCACCCAAAAGCGGGGATCCTACAATGAGCAGTTCTTC.

This clone was seen only once. The chain employs TRBV5-1 and TRBJ1-1; 9 bases agree with TRBD1. Germline CDR1 reads SGHRS; CDR2 reads YFSETQ. The CDR3 loop spans 14 amino acids. Trimming at V came to 3 bases and at J to 6 bases, leaving 6 bases not matched to a gene. Here the CDR3 reads CASSYGQGSAEAFF. The CDR3 coding sequence is TGCGCCAGCAGCTACGGACAGGGGTCCGCTGAAGCTTTCTTT.

Regarding this clone: Germline and junction disagree at one end, which may indicate a read error. J is TRBJ1-2 and V is TRBV6-1, with D possibly TRBD1 on 5 matching bases. Germline-derived CDR1 and CDR2 are MNHNS and SASEGT. This CDR3 region has 14 residues. CDR3 sequence: CASSEMGQNYGYTF. CDR3 DNA sequence: TGTGCCAGTAGTGAGATGGGGCAGAACTATGGCTACACCTTC.

Concerning this clone itself: At one of its ends the junction is not consistent with the germline gene, which may arise from a read error. The J gene is TRBJ2-3, the V gene TRBV5-8; perhaps TRBD1 as D (6 bases). Germline values: CDR1 SGHTS, CDR2 YDEGEE. This CDR3 spans 11 amino acids. CDR3 region: CASSVRDRPHF. The CDR3 nucleotides read TGTGCCAGCAGCGTCCGAGACAGGCCCCATTTT.

The chain is built from TRBV15 and TRBJ2-5; TRBD1 matches at 8 bases. Germline loops: CDR1 LNHNV, CDR2 YYDKDF (reference sequence). J was trimmed by 5 bases and V by 1 base; bases with no gene match: 9. CDR3 length: 16 amino acids. Here the CDR3 reads CATSRVPRGRAETQYF. Written as DNA, the CDR3 is TGTGCCACCAGCAGAGTTCCCAGGGGGCGCGCGGAGACCCAGTACTTC.

V is TRBV11-2 and J is TRBJ1-2; TRBD1 matches at 12 bases. The germline V gene has CDR1 SGHAT and CDR2 FQNNGV. V gave up 5 bases and J gave up 3 bases; unmatched junction bases: 4. The CDR3 runs to 15 residues. Here the CDR3 reads CASSTGTGGDYGYTF. CDR3 nucleotides: TGTGCCAGCAGCACAGGGACAGGGGGCGACTATGGCTACACCTTC.

The chain combines TRBV7-2 with TRBJ2-3; D is perhaps TRBD1 (5 bases). In germline, CDR1 is SGHTA, CDR2 FQGNSA. V dropped 5 bases and J dropped 8 bases, with 20 bases sitting between them. The CDR3 is made up of 15 amino acids. The CDR3 loop is CASSPSLGVQATQYF. CDR3 coding DNA: TGTGCCAGCAGCCCCAGTTTAGGGGTCCAAGCTACGCAGTATTTT.

J is TRBJ2-1 and V is TRBV9; 8 nucleotides align to TRBD1. V was clipped by 4 bases and J by 9 bases; unmatched bases: 6. There are 13 residues in the CDR3. CDR1 and CDR2 from the germline V gene are SGDLS and YYNGEE. The CDR3 DNA follows: TGTGCCAGCAGCCCTTGGACAGGGACTGAGCAGTTCTTC. This codes for CASSPWTGTEQFF.

The genes are TRBV19 and TRBJ1-1; possible D gene TRBD1, 5 bases. V was pared by 3 bases and J by 2 bases, with 16 bases between. The CDR3 contains 16 residues. Per the germline V gene, CDR1 is LNHDA and CDR2 is SQIVND (reference sequence). The CDR3 spells CASSIGGGLLNTEAFF. For the CDR3, the DNA is TGTGCCAGTAGTATCGGGGGGGGTCTATTAAACACTGAAGCTTTCTTT.

V usage is TRBV5-1 and J usage is TRBJ2-3; 10 bases fit TRBD2. Per the germline V gene, CDR1 is SGHRS and CDR2 is YFSETQ. CDR3 length equals 18 residues. J gave up 0 bases and V 0 bases, and 7 bases lay outside the gene matches. CDR3 bases: TGCGCCAGCAGCTTGGAGCTACTAGCGGGGTCTAGCACAGATACGCAGTATTTT. Translated, it gives CASSLELLAGSSTDTQYF. Full variable domain (outside the CDR3, taken from reference TRBV5-1 and TRBJ2-3): KAGVTQTPRYLIKTRGQQVTLSCSPISGHRSVSWYQQTPGQGLQFLFEYFSETQRNKGNFPGRFSGRQFSNSRSEMNVSTLELGDSALYLCASSLELLAGSSTDTQYFGPGTRLTVL.